The clone carrying this TCR beta chain was seen at least ten times. This CDR3 contains 12 residues. Germline-derived CDR1 and CDR2 are GTSNPN and SVGIG (reference sequence). V gave up 2 bases and J gave up 7 bases, with 11 bases separating them. The sample comes from a study of T cells in Graves' hyperthyroidism and ophthalmopathy. From RNA transcripts, TCR beta CDR3 regions were amplified. With the HTBI primer set, the TCR CDR3 went through a first round of RT-PCR. TCRdb itself ran the multiplex PCR reads through MiXCR, one entry per CDR3 protein. The sample yields about 620,000 distinct CDR3 sequences, roughly 16% seen once. The study defined stable Graves' hyperthyroidism as no ophthalmopathy progression within 18 months.

The sequenced material came from blood. This receptor was taken from a young woman with Graves' hyperthyroidism. This chain connects TRBV30 to TRBJ1-1; weak D call: TRBD1 (5 bases). The CDR3 nucleotides read TGTGCCTGGAGTTGGAGGGGCCTTGAAGCTTTCTTT. This sequence encodes CAWSWRGLEAFF.